One and the same sample provided the 20 T cell receptor beta chains below, sequenced in a study of blood T cell repertoires in COVID-19. The assay was immunoSEQ multiplex PCR, and TCRdb's table has in-frame clones only and misses some. The table includes about 250,000 clones, 80% to 90% detected once. Input material: PBMCs or T cells enriched from blood (not recorded which). The receptors were gathered from a woman aged 40 to 50 who had been exposed to COVID-19.

V gene TRBV11-2 combines with J gene TRBJ1-1; D might be TRBD1 (6 bases). The V gene's germline CDR1 is SGHAT and CDR2 FQNNGV. CDR3 length: 15 amino acids. V lost 4 bases, J lost 1 base, and 13 bases lay in between. CDR3 DNA sequence: TGTGCCAGCAGCTCGGACAGCCATCGGAACACTGAAGCTTTCTTT. Residues: CASSSDSHRNTEAFF.

This chain connects TRBV5-4 to TRBJ2-3; 13 nucleotides line up with TRBD2. Germline CDR1 is SGHNT and CDR2 is YYREEE (reference sequence). This CDR3 is 16 amino acids long. V lost 3 bases, J lost 1 base, and 2 bases stayed unmatched. CDR3 nucleotides: TGTGCCAGCAGCTGGGGGACTAGCGGGGGCACAGATACGCAGTATTTT. Protein sequence: CASSWGTSGGTDTQYF.

The chain carries TRBV9 and TRBJ2-2; 8 positions match TRBD1. The germline CDR1 and CDR2 sequences are SGDLS and YYNGEE. The CDR3 loop spans 15 amino acids. After removal of 3 bases from V and 5 bases from J, the junction contained 6 bases not matched to a gene. The CDR3 protein is CASSGQGARTGELFF. CDR3 nucleotide sequence: TGTGCCAGCAGCGGGCAGGGGGCGAGAACCGGGGAGCTGTTTTTT.

The chain uses TRBV6-5 and TRBJ1-1, with 7 positions matching TRBD1. The V and J ends lost 2 bases and 12 bases, in that order; junction bases with no gene match: 3. The CDR3 is 11 residues long. Looked up from germline, CDR1 is MNHEY and CDR2 is SVGAGI. The CDR3 here is CASSYRGRPFF. DNA for the CDR3: TGTGCCAGCAGTTACAGGGGGCGACCTTTCTTT.

The chain uses TRBV13 and TRBJ2-5; D might be TRBD2 (5 bases). Germline V gene lookup returns CDR1 PRHDT and CDR2 FYEKMQ (reference sequence). This CDR3 comprises 14 residues. V was shortened by 3 bases and J by 5 bases, with 13 bases between the two germline ends. The CDR3 here is CASSLGISGETQYF. The CDR3, as DNA: TGTGCCAGCAGCTTGGGTATCTCGGGGGAGACCCAGTACTTC.

V gene TRBV4-1 combines with J gene TRBJ1-3; 7 bases are a match to TRBD1. The V and J ends lost 2 bases and 3 bases, in that order; junction bases with no gene match: 4. The CDR3 runs to 15 residues. Per germline, CDR1 MGHRA and CDR2 YSYEKL. CDR3: CASSQITGVGNTIYF. The CDR3 DNA is TGCGCCAGCAGCCAAATTACAGGGGTTGGAAACACCATATATTTT.

The gene calls are TRBV4-3 and TRBJ1-6; 9 nucleotides align to TRBD1. V shed 0 bases, J shed 8 bases, and the junction held 11 bases outside the gene matches. Germline-derived CDR1 and CDR2 are LGHNA and YSLEER. The CDR3 runs to 18 residues. CDR3 residues: CASSQEYAGTGIDSPLHF. The CDR3 bases are TGCGCCAGCAGCCAAGAATACGCCGGGACAGGGATCGATTCACCCCTCCACTTT.

A single count supports this clone. This rearrangement joins TRBV5-4 to TRBJ1-2; perhaps TRBD1 as D (6 bases). Germline V gives CDR1 SGHNT, CDR2 YYREEE (reference sequence). This CDR3 has 12 residues. Trimming pared 4 bases from V and 8 bases from J, leaving 12 bases between. CDR3: CASSPNRAGYTF. CDR3 coding DNA: TGTGCCAGCAGCCCCAACAGGGCCGGCTACACCTTC. Using reference TRBV5-4 and TRBJ1-2 for the parts outside the CDR3, the full variable domain is ETGVTQSPTHLIKTRGQQVTLRCSSQSGHNTVSWYQQALGQGPQFIFQYYREEENGRGNFPPRFSGLQFPNYSSELNVNALELDDSALYLCASSPNRAGYTFGSGTRLTVV.

V is TRBV7-2 and J is TRBJ2-3, with 12 bases aligning to TRBD2. V lost 3 bases, J lost 4 bases, and 5 bases stayed unmatched. CDR1 and CDR2 (germline): SGHTA, FQGNSA. CDR3 size: 16 residues. CDR3 amino acids: CASSFSSGGVADTQYF. In nucleotides, the CDR3 is TGTGCCAGCAGCTTTTCTAGCGGGGGGGTTGCAGATACGCAGTATTTT.

This chain connects TRBV5-4 to TRBJ1-2; 11 bases map to TRBD1. The CDR3 totals 15 residues. Germline V CDR1 and CDR2: SGHNT, YYREEE (reference sequence). V was clipped by 3 bases and J by 6 bases; unmatched bases: 7. CDR3 region: CASSSWGQGGHGYTF. The CDR3 DNA reads TGTGCCAGCAGCTCGTGGGGACAGGGGGGCCATGGCTACACCTTC.

This chain connects TRBV2 to TRBJ1-2; 8 bases fit TRBD1. Germline V gives CDR1 SNHLY, CDR2 FYNNEI. The junction had 8 bases not matched to a gene; V was cut back by 8 bases and J by 0 bases. This CDR3 is built from 15 residues. The CDR3 region is CASRTGYSANYGYTF. The CDR3 DNA follows: TGTGCCAGCCGGACAGGGTATTCGGCTAACTATGGCTACACCTTC.

The chain has TRBV3-1 (or the pseudogene TRBV3-2) and TRBJ1-2; tentatively, D is TRBD1 (6 bases). CDR1 and CDR2 (germline): LGHDT, YNNKEL (reference sequence). CDR3 length equals 14 residues. Trimming left V 1 base short and J 4 bases short, with 10 bases between. Here the CDR3 DNA reads TGTGCCAGCAGCCAAGGCGGGGGCGGCTATGGCTACACCTTC. Translated: CASSQGGGGYGYTF.

The V and J genes are TRBV27 and TRBJ2-6; 7 bases align to TRBD2. Germline V lookup: CDR1 MNHEY, CDR2 SMNVEV (reference sequence). V trimming: 5 bases; J trimming: 3 bases; junction bases outside the gene matches: 7. The CDR3 covers 16 residues. CDR3 in DNA: TGTGCCAGCAGTCCTAGTCCGGGGGGTGGGGCCAACGTCCTGACTTTC. It translates to CASSPSPGGGANVLTF.

The V and J genes are TRBV4-2 and TRBJ2-3, with D maybe TRBD1 (6 bases). The CDR3 totals 15 residues. Germline V gives CDR1 LGHNA, CDR2 YNFKEQ. V was shortened by 6 bases and J by 5 bases, with 18 bases between the two germline ends. DNA of the CDR3: TGTGCCAGCAGAGTAAGCTACAGGGTGGGAGATACGCAGTATTTT. Protein: CASRVSYRVGDTQYF.

The chain uses TRBV5-1 and TRBJ1-6, with 7 positions matching TRBD1. There are 15 residues in the CDR3. The V gene's germline CDR1 is SGHRS and CDR2 YFSETQ. V shed 3 bases and J 6 bases; nucleotides not matched to a gene: 6. Written as DNA, the CDR3 is TGCGCCAGCAGCTCCACGGCAGGGGGTAATTCACCCCTCCACTTT. Translation gives CASSSTAGGNSPLHF.

V is TRBV6-1 and J is TRBJ2-1, with 8 bases fitting TRBD1. The CDR3 has 14 amino acids. The germline V gene encodes CDR1 MNHNS and CDR2 SASEGT. V lost 1 base to trimming and J lost 4 bases; unmatched junction nucleotides: 0. CDR3 sequence reads: CASSEGTGYNEQFF. CDR3 bases: TGTGCCAGCAGTGAAGGGACAGGGTACAATGAGCAGTTCTTC.

The chain uses TRBV2 and TRBJ1-5; D remains ambiguous. Trimming shortened V by 6 bases and J by 3 bases, and 9 bases separated the two germline ends. This CDR3 spans 13 amino acids. The V gene's germline CDR1 is SNHLY and CDR2 FYNNEI. The CDR3 here is CASSPNHNQPQHF. DNA of the CDR3: TGTGCCAGCAGCCCTAACCACAATCAGCCCCAGCATTTT.

In this sample, this clone turned up a few times. The CDR3 spells CASSSDGGDHSPLHF. CDR3 DNA sequence: TGCGCCAGCAGCTCAGACGGAGGTGATCATTCACCCCTCCACTTT. The chain uses TRBV5-1 and TRBJ1-6; unclear D gene. V lost 3 bases and J lost 8, with 15 bases in between. The CDR3 sequence is 15 residues long. Germline CDR1 SGHRS, CDR2 YFSETQ.

The rearrangement joins TRBV12-3 or TRBV12-4 to TRBJ2-7, with 7 bases lining up with TRBD2. V was clipped by 5 bases and J by 0 bases; unmatched bases: 1. The CDR3 spans 13 residues. CDR3 DNA sequence: TGTGCCAGCAGTGGCGGGAGCTCCTACGAGCAGTACTTC. Protein product: CASSGGSSYEQYF.

On this clone itself: One end of the junction fails to match germline, which may point to a read error. The chain links TRBV6-5 to TRBJ2-7; TRBD1 is a possible D gene (8 bases). The germline V gene has CDR1 MNHEY and CDR2 SVGAGI. CDR3 length: 13 amino acids. For the CDR3, the DNA is TGTGCCAGCAGTCCCCGGACAGGGAGGGAGGGGGACTTC. Translated: CASSPRTGREGDF.